This T cell receptor (beta chain) was documented in a study of T cell repertoires in cytomegalovirus infection. Overall study: Shared public TCR beta signatures pointed to both CMV infection and a matching HLA type. Study-wide results and caveats: Based on cumulative public TCR beta family frequency, carriers of CMV plus the relevant HLA were identified. In two of eight donors, the top clonotype was HLA-C-restricted CMV-specific.

The V end lost 7 bases, the J end lost 8 bases, and 14 bases lay between the germline ends. This CDR3 is built from 12 residues. For this clonotype: What it binds is not known.

Each CDR3 protein is one row after TCRdb ran MiXCR on the reads. The table records roughly 630,000 distinct CDR3 sequences, roughly 24% of them present only once. This receptor was obtained from a human donor in good health (CMV status not recorded). Some clones in this sample may be carry-over from other donors' samples. The rearrangement joins TRBV12-3 or TRBV12-4 to TRBJ1-2; D call uncertain. Sequenced: CD8+ T cells from PBMCs. Here the CDR3 reads CASTFIKGGYTF. The CDR3 nucleotides are TGTGCCAGCACTTTCATAAAAGGGGGCTACACCTTC.